This entry concerns a single T cell receptor beta chain. Its antigen is not yet known. Base qualities are not provided; no much larger clone lies one nucleotide away. The germline V and J ends show losses of 2 bases and 4 bases respectively, and no gene match explains 2 bases of the junction. Spanning cysteine to phenylalanine, the CDR3 consists of 14 amino acids. Just the 42-base CDR3 DNA is kept, in frame starting at base 1. The germline V gene yields LGHNA for CDR1 and YNFKEQ for CDR2. The reads were generated on an Illumina NovaSeq 6000. TCR cDNA was synthesized by 5'RACE template switching, through which a universal primer site and unique molecular identifiers were introduced. Priming for cDNA synthesis came from both the TCR alpha and TCR beta constant segments. Library amplification used two PCR steps, and the second PCR step added sample barcodes and sequencing adapters. Sequencing of the libraries was done on either Illumina HiSeq 2500 (2x100 bp) or NovaSeq (2x150 bp). Per the source publication's procedure: MIGEC was used to demultiplex reads and collapse the reads into UMI consensus sequences, and MiXCR was used for V(D)J alignment. Using edgeR on replicate PBMC samples, clonotypes were called vaccine-responding if FDR was below 0.01 and the log2 fold change was above 5 up to day 15. Each bulk clonotype was labeled CD4 or CD8 based on which sequenced repertoire, CD4 or CD8, contained the clonotype at higher abundance. Clones were called with MiXCR by TCRdb after fastp trimmed the public reads at Q25, and only in-frame beta chains were retained. Merged by CDR3 protein, the rows form single entries marked with the most common genes and DNA. TCRdb, rather than the study authors, made the V and J calls. The sample table records 99,000 or so distinct CDR3 sequences; under 6.5% of these occur just once. 35% to 50% of the sample is held by the ten biggest clonotypes.

The sample's treatment or condition label, in plain terms: live attenuated yellow fever vaccine strain. PBMCs were isolated from peripheral blood using a standard Ficoll-Paque protocol. Dynabeads CD4 and CD8 positive selection kits were used to isolate the CD4 and CD8 T-cell fractions. TriZol was used to extract RNA from bulk PBMCs, from CD4 and CD8 fractions, and from dextramer-positive and dextramer-negative fractions. These data are taken from a study of T cells after yellow fever vaccination (dated by TCRdb to between 2018 and 2020). Concerning the study at large: The SMART-Seq v4 Ultra Low Input RNA kit was used to prepare libraries from fractions with low cell numbers. To follow T-cell clones before and after primary and booster YFV17D yellow fever vaccination, bulk TCR alpha and beta repertoires were sequenced over time. Two healthy male donors made up the cohort, one aged 18 to 29 years and the other aged 30 to 40 years. Blood was collected at multiple timepoints before and after primary and secondary immunization, and bulk PBMC replicates and cell subsets were isolated.

What the work shows at the level of the full study, not this receptor alone: The study included only a couple of donors, which limits how far the findings can be generalized. A small fraction of clonotypes showed up in both the CD4 and CD8 compartments, probably as a result of convergent recombination. Compared with the primary T-cell response, the secondary T-cell response was weaker but faster, peaking on day 5 rather than day 15. Computational filtering was needed because FACS-sorted repertoires could contain abundant contaminating clonotypes from the bulk population. After the booster, most clones that had expanded after primary vaccination were detected again (nearly 97% of CD4 and around nine tenths of CD8), suggesting broad maintenance of memory.

The TCR originated in a man between 18 and 35 years old who received the YFV17D yellow fever vaccine. The rearrangement combines TRBV4-2 with TRBJ2-1; 7 junctional bases match TRBD1. The sequencing used CD8+ T cells sorted from PBMCs, collected 10 days after the yellow fever booster vaccination. The CDR3 loop reads CASSQTQGYNEQFF. The DNA sequence reads TGTGCCAGCAGCCAAACACAGGGGTACAATGAGCAGTTCTTC.